The source of this TCR beta chain is a study of cytomegalovirus exposure and HLA in healthy donors. Findings and caveats of the study: Most TCR sequences were seen very rarely across donors, but some public TCRs occurred in many. Immune exposure was documented only through CMV serostatus.

Points on this clone: Antigen unknown.

Germline loops: CDR1 SGHAT, CDR2 FQNNGV. Trimming at V came to 3 bases and at J to 7 bases, leaving 3 bases not matched to a gene. CDR3 length: 14 amino acids. PCR used 60 Vbeta primers and 13 Jbeta primers. Profiling relied on immunoSEQ multiplex PCR, and the TCRdb table lists in-frame clones only, not all of them. The sample carries 100,000 to 150,000 clones, 70% to 80% recorded once. Sequencing used PBMCs. The sequence was collected from a man aged 30 to 39 in good health and CMV-seronegative. This chain links TRBV11-2 with TRBJ1-4; 9 positions agree with TRBD1. CDR3 residues: CASSLDRGAEKLFF. The CDR3 coding sequence is TGTGCCAGCAGCTTGGACAGGGGAGCTGAAAAACTGTTTTTT.